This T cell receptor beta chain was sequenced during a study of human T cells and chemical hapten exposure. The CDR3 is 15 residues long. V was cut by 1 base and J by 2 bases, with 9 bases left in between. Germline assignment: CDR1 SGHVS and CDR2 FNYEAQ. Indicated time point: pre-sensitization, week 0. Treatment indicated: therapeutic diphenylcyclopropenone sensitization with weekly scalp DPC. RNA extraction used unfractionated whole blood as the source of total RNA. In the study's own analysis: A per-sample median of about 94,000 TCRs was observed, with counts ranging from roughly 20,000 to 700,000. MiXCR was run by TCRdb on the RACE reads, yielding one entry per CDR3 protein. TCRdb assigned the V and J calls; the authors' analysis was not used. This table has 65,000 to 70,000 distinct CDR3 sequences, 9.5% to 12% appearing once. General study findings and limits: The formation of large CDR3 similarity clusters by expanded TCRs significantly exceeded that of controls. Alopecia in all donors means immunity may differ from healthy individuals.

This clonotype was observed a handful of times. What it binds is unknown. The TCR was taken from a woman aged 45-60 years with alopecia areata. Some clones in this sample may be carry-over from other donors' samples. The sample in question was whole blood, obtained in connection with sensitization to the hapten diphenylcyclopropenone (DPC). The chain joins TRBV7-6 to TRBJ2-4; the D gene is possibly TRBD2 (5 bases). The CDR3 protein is CASSLDGGTKNIQYF. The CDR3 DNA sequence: TGTGCCAGCAGCTTAGACGGAGGAACCAAAAACATTCAGTACTTC. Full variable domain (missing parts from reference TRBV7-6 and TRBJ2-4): GAGVSQSPRYKVTKRGQDVALRCDPISGHVSLYWYRQALGQGPEFLTYFNYEAQQDKSGLPNDRFSAERPEGSISTLTIQRTEQRDSAMYRCASSLDGGTKNIQYFGAGTRLSVL.